The 16 T cell receptor beta chains below come from one sample, sequenced in a study of CD8 T cells in ankylosing spondylitis (dated by TCRdb to about 2017). Library creation used 5' RACE. The listed sequencing device is Illumina HiSeq 2500. TCRdb ran its own pipeline on the public reads, namely fastp trimming at Q25 and MiXCR clone calling, and kept in-frame beta chains. Rows with a matching CDR3 protein are joined into one entry that keeps the most common DNA and genes. For this sample the table gives about 140,000 distinct CDR3 sequences, of which roughly 8.4% were detected only once. The ten largest clonotypes hold 7.3% of the sample. Sequenced material: synovial fluid, either unsorted or a sorted T cell fraction (not recorded which). Receptors were obtained from a male donor with ankylosing spondylitis.

This clonotype was detected ten times or more. The DNA for the CDR3 is TGTGCCAGCAGTTCCCTCTACGAGCAGTACTTC. Its protein is CASSSLYEQYF. The rearrangement uses TRBV12-3 or TRBV12-4 and TRBJ2-7; D not certain. The V and J ends lost 4 bases and 3 bases respectively, with 4 bases between them. The CDR3 covers 11 residues.

The chain carries TRBV7-9 and TRBJ2-3, with D possibly called TRBD1 or TRBD2 (5 bases each). Germline CDR1 reads SEHNR; CDR2 reads FQNEAQ (reference sequence). The CDR3 runs 15 residues. V lost 1 base and J lost 1, with 9 bases in between. CDR3: CASSLGQGGTDTQYF. CDR3 nucleotides: TGTGCCAGCAGCTTAGGGCAGGGAGGCACAGATACGCAGTATTTT.

This clonotype occurred many times. The CDR3 reads CASSSQSGSGEKLFF. The CDR3 DNA follows: TGTGCCAGCAGCTCCCAATCGGGGTCAGGCGAAAAACTGTTTTTT. The chain has TRBV7-2 and TRBJ1-4; the D is unclear. The V gene lost 4 bases and the J gene lost 8 bases, with 17 bases spanning the gap. CDR3 length equals 15 residues. Germline V lookup: CDR1 SGHTA, CDR2 FQGNSA.

The chain links TRBV6-1 to TRBJ2-3; D may be TRBD2 (6 bases). Trimming removed 6 bases at V and 3 bases at J, with 13 bases between. The CDR3 is 14 residues long. Per the germline V gene, CDR1 is MNHNS and CDR2 is SASEGT. In DNA, the CDR3 is TGTGCCAGCAGCGCCTCTAGCGCGACAGATACGCAGTATTTT. As protein: CASSASSATDTQYF.

This sequence joins TRBV27 and TRBJ2-1; the match to TRBD1 covers 7 bases. The CDR3 loop spans 15 amino acids. Germline trimming cut 4 bases from V and 5 bases from J; bases unmatched to any gene: 8. Germline assignment: CDR1 MNHEY and CDR2 SMNVEV (reference sequence). The CDR3: CASSSSETGNNEQFF. CDR3 nucleotide sequence: TGTGCCAGCAGTTCGAGCGAGACAGGGAACAATGAGCAGTTCTTC.

In this sample, this clonotype turned up many times. The chain links TRBV7-2 to TRBJ2-7; TRBD2 matches at 7 bases. Germline trimming cut 4 bases from V and 7 bases from J; bases unmatched to any gene: 7. CDR1 and CDR2 from the germline V gene are SGHTA and FQGNSA. The CDR3 has 13 residues. The CDR3 spells CASSYKAGGEQYF. The CDR3 DNA is TGTGCCAGCAGCTACAAGGCCGGGGGGGAGCAGTACTTC.

This clonotype was seen repeatedly, ten times or more. A much larger clone sits a single nucleotide away, making a read error possible. The rearrangement links TRBV25-1 to TRBJ2-5; D is undetermined. V lost 4 bases and J 5 bases, leaving 2 bases between the germline ends. Germline CDR1 and CDR2: MGHDK and SYGVNS. The CDR3 loop spans 10 amino acids. CDR3 protein: CASSGETQYF. The CDR3 nucleotides are TGTGCCAGCAGTGGGGAGACCCAGTACTTC.

In its sample, this clonotype was seen many times. This chain uses TRBV5-1 with TRBJ2-7; a weak D match, TRBD1 (6 bases). Trimming cost V 5 bases and J 0 bases, with 15 bases left between them. The CDR3 is 15 residues long. Germline-derived CDR1 and CDR2 are SGHRS and YFSETQ. The CDR3 protein is CASRTAGVPSYEQYF. In nucleotides, the CDR3 is TGCGCCAGCAGGACAGCAGGGGTCCCCTCCTACGAGCAGTACTTC.

This clonotype was seen ten or more times. V gene TRBV27 combines with J gene TRBJ2-1, with 15 bases identical to TRBD2. Germline-derived CDR1 and CDR2 are MNHEY and SMNVEV (reference sequence). This CDR3 spans 16 amino acids. V shed 4 bases, J shed 8 bases, and the junction held 6 bases outside the gene matches. Written as DNA, the CDR3 is TGTGCCAGCAGTTCAGGGACTAGCGGGAGGTTGTATGAGCAGTTCTTC. Amino acid sequence: CASSSGTSGRLYEQFF.

The genes are TRBV4-2 and TRBJ1-1, with 10 bases matching TRBD1. Germline V lookup: CDR1 LGHNA, CDR2 YNFKEQ. V dropped 4 bases and J dropped 5; count of bases not matched to a gene: 7. This CDR3 is built from 15 residues. CDR3 sequence reads: CASSLRGTGDTEAFF. The CDR3 nucleotides are TGTGCCAGCAGCCTTCGAGGGACAGGGGATACTGAAGCTTTCTTT.

The sample holds many counts of this clonotype. V and J are TRBV4-3 and TRBJ1-1; 7 positions match TRBD1. The length of the CDR3 is 12 residues. Trimming cost V 1 base and J 10 bases; bases outside gene matches: 3. The germline V gene encodes CDR1 LGHNA and CDR2 YSLEER. The CDR3, as DNA: TGCGCCAGCAGCCAAGGACAGGGTTTAGCTTTCTTT. It yields the protein CASSQGQGLAFF.

Only a few counts were recorded for this clonotype. The V and J genes are TRBV2 and TRBJ2-4; D gene unclear. The CDR3 length is 13 residues. Germline lookup yields CDR1 SNHLY and CDR2 FYNNEI. The V end lost 1 base, the J end lost 7 bases, and 8 bases lay between the germline ends. The CDR3 region has the DNA TGTGCCAGCAGTGAAGAGGCTGGGAACATTCAGTACTTC. Its translation: CASSEEAGNIQYF.

This clonotype was picked up a small number of times. The chain employs TRBV20-1 and TRBJ2-5; possibly TRBD1 for D (6 bases). V dropped 0 bases and J dropped 2 bases, with 7 bases sitting between them. CDR1 is DFQATT, CDR2 SNEGSKA, per germline (reference sequence). The CDR3 is 13 amino acids. The CDR3 is CSAREDSQETQYF. The CDR3 nucleotides are TGCAGTGCTAGAGAGGACAGTCAAGAGACCCAGTACTTC.

V is TRBV7-2 and J is TRBJ1-1, with D possibly being TRBD1 (5 bases). CDR1 is SGHTA, CDR2 FQGNSA, per germline. Trimming stripped 5 bases from V and 8 bases from J, with 21 bases between. The CDR3 contains 15 residues. The CDR3 loop reads CASSGTDGAWGEAFF. CDR3 nucleotide sequence: TGTGCCAGCAGCGGGACCGATGGGGCTTGGGGCGAAGCTTTCTTT.

This clonotype was counted at least ten times. The rearrangement uses TRBV30 and TRBJ1-6; D unresolved. V shed 2 bases and J shed 6 bases, with 14 bases lying between them. Germline V gene sequence: CDR1 GTSNPN, CDR2 SVGIG (reference sequence). This CDR3 contains 15 residues. The CDR3 region is CAWSLPRAGNSPLHF. Here the CDR3 DNA reads TGTGCCTGGAGTCTTCCACGGGCTGGTAATTCACCCCTCCACTTT. The full variable domain, in which reference TRBV30 and TRBJ1-6 provide the parts outside the CDR3, is SQTIHQWPATLVQPVGSPLSLECTVEGTSNPNLYWYRQAAGRGLQLLFYSVGIGQISSEVPQNLSASRPQDRQFILSSKKLLLSDSGFYLCAWSLPRAGNSPLHFGNGTRLTVT.

This clonotype was counted at least ten times. The chain is built from TRBV16 and TRBJ1-5, with no clear D. This CDR3 region has 13 residues. Germline-derived CDR1 and CDR2 are KGHSY and FQNENV. V lost 4 bases and J 4 bases, leaving 8 bases between the germline ends. DNA for the CDR3: TGTGCCAGCAGCCCCAACAGAAATCAGCCCCAGCATTTT. It translates to CASSPNRNQPQHF. The full variable domain, its missing parts supplied by reference TRBV16 and TRBJ1-5, is GEEVAQTPKHLVRGEGQKAKLYCAPIKGHSYVFWYQQVLKNEFKFLISFQNENVFDETGMPKERFSAKCLPNSPCSLEIQATKLEDSAVYFCASSPNRNQPQHFGDGTRLSIL.